The 31 T cell receptor beta chains below come from one sample, sequenced in a study of shared clonotypes between healthy human individuals. The method was immunoSEQ multiplex PCR; TCRdb's version includes in-frame clones alone and lacks a portion of them. The sample lists approximately 740,000 clones, more than 85% occurring once. CD45RO-negative, CCR7-positively selected cells formed the naive CD8 fraction, excluding terminally differentiated effector memory CD45RA+ cells. The sample comprised naive CD8+ T cells sorted from blood. The receptors here all came from a man aged 25 to 40 in good health.

The genes are TRBV2 and TRBJ1-1, with 9 bases aligning to TRBD1. The CDR3 runs to 11 residues. V was clipped by 11 bases and J by 3 bases; unmatched bases: 1. The germline V gene encodes CDR1 SNHLY and CDR2 FYNNEI. DNA of the CDR3: TGTGCCGGGGACAGGGACACTGAAGCTTTCTTT. Translating gives CAGDRDTEAFF.

This clone was counted a few times. The chain couples TRBV28 to TRBJ2-1, with TRBD2 identical over 13 bases. The CDR3 sequence is 14 residues long. Per germline, CDR1 MDHEN and CDR2 SYDVKM. Trimming at V came to 8 bases and at J to 7 bases, leaving 5 bases not matched to a gene. CDR3 coding DNA: TGTGCCAGCGGACTAGCGGGAGCGATGAATGAGCAGTTCTTC. Residues: CASGLAGAMNEQFF.

The V and J genes are TRBV2 and TRBJ1-2; D call uncertain. Trimming cost V 8 bases and J 2 bases, with 15 bases left between them. From germline, CDR1 is SNHLY and CDR2 FYNNEI. The CDR3 runs 14 residues. CDR3 DNA sequence: TGTGCCAGCGATTCTTCTGGGCCAAACTATGGCTACACCTTC. This codes for CASDSSGPNYGYTF.

The chain links TRBV7-9 to TRBJ2-5, with 8 positions matching TRBD1. Losses at the gene ends were 7 bases for V and 6 bases for J; bases not matched to a gene: 10. This CDR3 spans 14 amino acids. Germline V gives CDR1 SEHNR, CDR2 FQNEAQ (reference sequence). For the CDR3, the DNA is TGTGCCAGCATCTCCCTGGACAGGGTCAAGACCCAGTACTTC. This gives the protein CASISLDRVKTQYF. Looking up the rest from reference TRBV7-9 and TRBJ2-5 gives the full variable domain: DTGVSQNPRHKITKRGQNVTFRCDPISEHNRLYWYRQTLGQGPEFLTYFQNEAQLEKSRLLSDRFSAERPKGSFSTLEIQRTEQGDSAMYLCASISLDRVKTQYFGPGTRLLVL.

The J gene is TRBJ1-2, the V gene TRBV28, with D perhaps matching TRBD1 (5 bases). The germline gives CDR1 MDHEN, CDR2 SYDVKM. The CDR3 is 14 residues long. V was pared by 3 bases and J by 3 bases, with 11 bases between. The CDR3 DNA reads TGTGCCAGCAGTTTTTTCGGGGGTTACTATGGCTACACCTTC. Translated: CASSFFGGYYGYTF.

This clone was observed once. The gene calls are TRBV11-2 and TRBJ2-1; 10 bases match TRBD2. Germline lookup yields CDR1 SGHAT and CDR2 FQNNGV. The CDR3 has 17 residues. With 6 bases clipped from V and 4 bases from J, the junction kept 12 bases outside the gene matches. This CDR3 reads CASSHQAGLAPYNEQFF. The CDR3 DNA reads TGTGCCAGCAGTCATCAAGCGGGACTAGCGCCATACAATGAGCAGTTCTTC.

The chain is built from TRBV4-1 and TRBJ2-1; 8 positions match TRBD2. CDR3 size: 18 residues. Germline V CDR1 and CDR2: MGHRA, YSYEKL. After removal of 1 base from V and 8 bases from J, the junction contained 16 bases not matched to a gene. The CDR3 region is CASSQVSDKRELLDEQFF. CDR3 bases: TGCGCCAGCAGCCAAGTGTCAGACAAGCGGGAGCTGCTGGATGAGCAGTTCTTC.

The chain recombines TRBV18 with TRBJ1-2, with TRBD1 matching over 8 bases. J was trimmed by 2 bases and V by 1 base; bases with no gene match: 3. The CDR3 covers 15 residues. Per germline, CDR1 KGHSH and CDR2 LQKENI. This chain's CDR3 is CASSPRTGRNYGYTF. DNA of the CDR3: TGTGCCAGCTCACCACGGACAGGGAGGAACTATGGCTACACCTTC.

This clone was observed a single time. This chain uses TRBV9 with TRBJ1-4; tentative D call: TRBD1 (6 bases). CDR1 SGDLS and CDR2 YYNGEE come from the germline V gene. CDR3 length: 14 residues. The V and J ends lost 4 bases and 8 bases respectively, with 15 bases between them. CDR3 nucleotides: TGTGCCAGCAGCCAGTGGGGGGGCGGCGAAAAACTGTTTTTT. This sequence encodes CASSQWGGGEKLFF.

V is TRBV6-6 and J is TRBJ2-3; D is possibly TRBD1 or TRBD2 (5 bases each). Germline CDR1 MNHNY, CDR2 SVGAGI (reference sequence). The ends were cut back, 7 bases at V and 4 bases at J, with 15 bases in the middle. This CDR3 comprises 14 residues. CDR3 in DNA: TGTGCCAGCATGCTGAGGGGCAGGGCAGATACGCAGTATTTT. It specifies CASMLRGRADTQYF.

The genes are TRBV11-2 and TRBJ2-3; D perhaps matches TRBD2 (6 bases). This CDR3 has 14 residues. CDR1 and CDR2 (germline): SGHAT, FQNNGV. The germline V and J ends were trimmed by 8 bases and 0 bases, with 12 bases remaining between them. The CDR3 loop reads CASGAGSSTDTQYF. The CDR3 DNA follows: TGTGCCAGCGGTGCGGGGTCTAGCACAGATACGCAGTATTTT.

The V and J genes are TRBV7-9 and TRBJ2-5; 8 bases line up with TRBD2. The CDR3 runs to 14 residues. Germline lookup yields CDR1 SEHNR and CDR2 FQNEAQ (reference sequence). Losses at the gene ends were 8 bases for V and 5 bases for J; bases not matched to a gene: 10. The CDR3 region is CASRGAGVRETQYF. DNA of the CDR3: TGTGCCAGCCGTGGAGCGGGAGTACGGGAGACCCAGTACTTC.

The chain joins TRBV27 to TRBJ2-7, with 8 bases identical to TRBD1. CDR1 is MNHEY and CDR2 is SMNVEV in the germline V gene (reference sequence). The J segment lost 3 bases and the V segment lost 8 bases, leaving 3 bases of the junction unmatched. The CDR3 runs 12 residues. In nucleotides, the CDR3 is TGTGCCAGCGGACAGGGCTACTACGAGCAGTACTTC. This gives the protein CASGQGYYEQYF.

The V gene is TRBV9, the J gene TRBJ2-3, with 8 positions matching TRBD2. The CDR3 has 17 amino acids. The V gene's germline CDR1 is SGDLS and CDR2 YYNGEE. The trim removed 4 bases at V and 6 bases at J, leaving 16 bases unmatched. The CDR3 loop is CASSPRLAPNPEDTQYF. The CDR3 DNA sequence: TGTGCCAGCAGCCCCCGACTAGCGCCCAATCCGGAGGATACGCAGTATTTT.

The chain joins TRBV27 to TRBJ2-3, with D unresolved. The V gene lost 5 bases and the J gene lost 2 bases, with 20 bases spanning the gap. Germline CDR1 is MNHEY and CDR2 is SMNVEV (reference sequence). The CDR3 is made up of 17 amino acids. The CDR3 bases are TGTGCCAGCAGTCCTCGTAATAACAAAGGCCCCACAGATACGCAGTATTTT. It is translated as CASSPRNNKGPTDTQYF.

The chain has TRBV7-8 and TRBJ2-5, with D possibly matching TRBD1 (6 bases). CDR3 length equals 13 residues. From germline, CDR1 is SGHVS and CDR2 FQNEAQ. V shed 1 base and J shed 4 bases, with 7 bases lying between them. In nucleotides, the CDR3 is TGTGCCAGCAGCTTAGGCAGGGGAGAGACCCAGTACTTC. Translation gives CASSLGRGETQYF.

This clone was recorded only once. V is TRBV9 and J is TRBJ2-1, with D perhaps matching TRBD2 (6 bases). The CDR3 has 19 residues. The V gene lost 1 base and the J gene lost 0 bases, with 20 bases spanning the gap. Per the germline V gene, CDR1 is SGDLS and CDR2 is YYNGEE. The CDR3 region has the DNA TGTGCCAGCAGCGTAATCCAACAAGGAGGGCGGGGCTCCTACAATGAGCAGTTCTTC. Its translation is CASSVIQQGGRGSYNEQFF.

Of note for this clone: The sample has other DNA sequences that encode this CDR3 too. J is TRBJ2-1 and V is TRBV27; unclear D gene. Germline V gene sequence: CDR1 MNHEY, CDR2 SMNVEV (reference sequence). The CDR3 has 14 residues. Trimming removed 6 bases from V and 0 bases from J, with 9 bases in between. The CDR3, as DNA: TGTGCCAGCAGCGACGGAAGCTCCTACAATGAGCAGTTCTTC. Protein sequence: CASSDGSSYNEQFF.

The chain couples TRBV29-1 to TRBJ2-7, with D unclear. Trimming took off 5 bases at V and 4 bases at J, with 9 bases between the two ends. CDR3 length: 11 amino acids. CDR1 is SQVTM and CDR2 is ANQGSEA in the germline V gene. The chain's CDR3 is CSVSSLYEQYF. CDR3 nucleotide sequence: TGCAGCGTTTCCTCCCTATACGAGCAGTACTTC.

J is TRBJ1-3 and V is TRBV28; no reliable D call. The CDR3 totals 16 residues. The V gene lost 3 bases and the J gene lost 0 bases, with 12 bases spanning the gap. Germline V gives CDR1 MDHEN, CDR2 SYDVKM. CDR3: CASSLGGQASGNTIYF. The CDR3 nucleotides read TGTGCCAGCAGTTTGGGAGGTCAGGCCTCTGGAAACACCATATATTTT.

This CDR3 reads CASSLLLPGANTEAFF. Here the CDR3 DNA reads TGTGCCAGCAGTTTATTGCTCCCAGGCGCGAACACTGAAGCTTTCTTT. The chain links TRBV27 to TRBJ1-1, with D unclear. Germline CDR1 MNHEY, CDR2 SMNVEV (reference sequence). Trimming cost V 1 base and J 1 base, with 13 bases left between them. The CDR3 loop spans 16 amino acids.

V gene TRBV9 combines with J gene TRBJ1-3; D gene uncertain. The V gene's germline CDR1 is SGDLS and CDR2 YYNGEE. V dropped 3 bases and J dropped 0 bases, with 7 bases sitting between them. The CDR3 extends over 14 amino acids. The DNA of the CDR3 is TGTGCCAGCAGCGATGACAACTCTGGAAACACCATATATTTT. Amino acids: CASSDDNSGNTIYF.

The rearrangement links TRBV6-5 to TRBJ2-1, with TRBD2 matching 11 bases. Trimming removed 6 bases from V and 5 bases from J; junction bases left unmatched: 3. CDR1 is MNHEY, CDR2 SVGAGI, per germline. The CDR3 totals 14 residues. CDR3 DNA: TGTGCCAGCAGAACTAGCGGGAGTAACAATGAGCAGTTCTTC. Encoded protein: CASRTSGSNNEQFF.

The chain carries TRBV9 and TRBJ2-7; TRBD1 is a possible D gene (5 bases). The CDR3 loop spans 16 amino acids. Germline values: CDR1 SGDLS, CDR2 YYNGEE. V dropped 3 bases and J dropped 2 bases, with 18 bases sitting between them. CDR3 DNA sequence: TGTGCCAGCAGCGCCGATACAGGTCCCGGCGCCTACGAGCAGTACTTC. Translated, it gives CASSADTGPGAYEQYF. The whole variable domain, filled in from reference TRBV9 and TRBJ2-7, reads DSGVTQTPKHLITATGQRVTLRCSPRSGDLSVYWYQQSLDQGLQFLIQYYNGEERAKGNILERFSAQQFPDLHSELNLSSLELGDSALYFCASSADTGPGAYEQYFGPGTRLTVT.

The V call is TRBV5-6, the J call TRBJ2-7; 13 bases match TRBD2. The J segment lost 6 bases and the V segment lost 2 bases, leaving 8 bases of the junction unmatched. The CDR3 is 16 amino acids. The germline CDR1 and CDR2 sequences are SGHDT and YYEEEE. The CDR3 spells CASSLGFRLAGGEQYF. The DNA of the CDR3 is TGTGCCAGCAGCTTAGGGTTTCGACTAGCGGGAGGCGAGCAGTACTTC.

V and J are TRBV11-2 and TRBJ2-7, with 13 bases matching TRBD2. Germline V gives CDR1 SGHAT, CDR2 FQNNGV. The CDR3 is 17 residues long. V was pared by 2 bases and J by 6 bases, with 10 bases of the junction left unmatched. The DNA of the CDR3 is TGTGCCAGCAGCTTAAAAGGAGGACTAGCGGGAGACAGCGAGCAGTACTTC. This sequence encodes CASSLKGGLAGDSEQYF.

This clone has just one count. The J gene is TRBJ2-7, the V gene TRBV27; D gene uncertain. V gave up 4 bases and J gave up 5 bases, with 6 bases separating them. Germline-derived CDR1 and CDR2 are MNHEY and SMNVEV (reference sequence). The CDR3 has 11 residues. The CDR3 sequence is CASSSFDEQYF. Written as DNA, the CDR3 is TGTGCCAGCAGTTCCTTCGACGAGCAGTACTTC.

The rearrangement links TRBV7-8 to TRBJ1-4; the D gene is possibly TRBD1 (6 bases). This CDR3 has 13 amino acids. Germline CDR1 is SGHVS and CDR2 is FQNEAQ. Trimming shortened V by 3 bases and J by 11 bases, and 13 bases separated the two germline ends. This CDR3 is CASSFRDGGKLFF. The CDR3 DNA reads TGTGCCAGCAGCTTTAGGGACGGGGGCAAACTGTTTTTT.

This clone was picked up one time. The chain carries TRBV4-1 and TRBJ1-1, with D unresolved. V was clipped by 3 bases and J by 7 bases, with 9 bases between them. Germline V CDR1 and CDR2: MGHRA, YSYEKL. The CDR3 loop spans 12 amino acids. CDR3 bases: TGCGCCAGCAGCCAGATCGGATTTGAAGCTTTCTTT. Translated: CASSQIGFEAFF.

This rearrangement joins TRBV4-1 to TRBJ2-4; a weak D match, TRBD2 (6 bases). Germline CDR1 MGHRA, CDR2 YSYEKL. The CDR3 spans 16 residues. V was trimmed by 4 bases and J by 2 bases, leaving 15 bases between them. This chain's CDR3 is CASSPPGGGTKNIQYF. For the CDR3, the DNA is TGCGCCAGCAGCCCGCCCGGGGGTGGAACCAAAAACATTCAGTACTTC.

V is TRBV7-8 and J is TRBJ2-7, with 9 bases identical to TRBD1. Germline CDR1 and CDR2: SGHVS and FQNEAQ. This CDR3 has 15 residues. Trimming cost V 5 bases and J 3 bases; bases outside gene matches: 8. The CDR3 reads CASSTGQGRYYEQYF. The CDR3 bases are TGTGCCAGCAGCACAGGACAGGGGCGATACTACGAGCAGTACTTC.